A selection of T cell receptor beta chains follows, all from one sample in a study of regulatory T cells in long-lasting Graves disease. TCRdb called the multiplex PCR reads again in MiXCR, with one record for every CDR3 protein. Of under 450,000 distinct CDR3 sequences in the sample, 15% to 20% are singletons; the top ten hold 20% to 25%. This sample also appeared in a second study, on T cells in Graves' hyperthyroidism and ophthalmopathy.

Material: peripheral blood mononuclear cells (PBMCs), obtained at new diagnosis, from a patient treated with antithyroid drugs. The receptors come from a young woman with Graves disease. The CDR3 runs from the conserved cysteine through the conserved F or W. The order of the fields is J gene, D gene, V gene, clone size, CDR3 protein, CDR3 DNA. D genes are given only for firm matches. A clone size is listed for some rows: how often the clone was seen (once, few, many), or a class if it is expanded.

>TRBJ1-2|.|TRBV18|.
CASSPDRGINGYTF
TGTGCCAGCTCCCCGGACAGAGGAATAAATGGCTACACCTTC
>TRBJ1-4|.|TRBV7-2|once
CASSQGVLGEKLFF
TGTGCCAGCAGCCAAGGGGTATTAGGGGAAAAACTGTTTTTT
>TRBJ2-1|.|TRBV6-1|many
CASISVGRRFF
TGTGCCAGCATCTCGGTGGGAAGGCGGTTCTTC
>TRBJ1-1|.|TRBV6-2/TRBV6-3|many
CASAPQGWLNTEAFF
TGTGCCAGCGCTCCGCAGGGATGGTTGAACACTGAAGCTTTCTTT
>TRBJ2-2|TRBD1|TRBV7-9|many
CASSLRQGSPGELFF
TGTGCCAGCAGCCTCCGACAGGGTAGCCCCGGGGAGCTGTTTTTT
>TRBJ2-1|TRBD1|TRBV9|many
CASSYRAQGYNEQFF
TGTGCCAGCAGCTACAGAGCACAGGGGTACAATGAGCAGTTCTTC
>TRBJ2-1|.|TRBV28|many
CASSLASGLYNEQFF
TGTGCCAGCAGTCTGGCTTCTGGGTTATACAATGAGCAGTTCTTC
>TRBJ2-3|TRBD1|TRBV3-1|many
CASSQRGQGADTQYF
TGTGCCAGCAGCCAGCGAGGACAGGGAGCAGATACGCAGTATTTT
>TRBJ1-2|.|TRBV10-1|few
CASSESRWYGYTF
TGCGCCAGCAGTGAGTCGCGGTGGTATGGCTACACCTTC
>TRBJ2-5|.|TRBV5-1|few
CASSLEGGDPETQYF
TGCGCCAGCAGCTTGGAAGGTGGGGATCCGGAGACCCAGTACTTC
>TRBJ2-1|.|TRBV20-1|many
CSARDRLDSKQFF
TGCAGTGCTAGAGACCGACTGGACAGTAAGCAGTTCTTC
>TRBJ2-5|.|TRBV28|.
CASSLLSQETQYF
TGTGCCAGCAGTTTATTGTCACAAGAGACCCAGTACTTC
>TRBJ1-1|.|TRBV2|many
CASTSDTEAFF
TGTGCCAGCACTTCGGACACTGAAGCTTTCTTT
>TRBJ2-7|.|TRBV24-1|.
CATSDLRQLRQYF
TGTGCCACCAGTGATTTGCGACAACTAAGACAGTACTTC
>TRBJ2-7|TRBD1|TRBV3-1|.
CASSQGAGEQYF
TGTGCCAGCAGTCAGGGGGCTGGCGAGCAGTACTTC
>TRBJ1-6|.|TRBV6-1|.
CASSEVLWTQGTSPLHF
TGTGCCAGCAGTGAAGTCTTGTGGACTCAGGGCACCTCACCCCTCCACTTT
>TRBJ2-6|.|TRBV5-1|many
CASSTPGTQASAFGANVLTF
TGCGCCAGCAGCACCCCCGGTACCCAGGCCTCGGCCTTTGGGGCCAACGTCCTGACTTTC
>TRBJ1-2|.|TRBV4-1|few
CASRQQGGAPGYTF
TGCGCCAGCAGACAACAGGGTGGGGCCCCTGGCTACACCTTC
>TRBJ1-1|.|TRBV11-2|many
CASSLVRPASMNTEAFF
TGTGCCAGCAGCTTAGTAAGGCCCGCTTCTATGAACACTGAAGCTTTCTTT
>TRBJ2-1|.|TRBV20-1|many
CSARDPRQYNNEQFF
TGCAGTGCTAGAGATCCCCGTCAGTATAACAATGAGCAGTTCTTC
>TRBJ2-7|TRBD2|TRBV20-1|many
CSARGASGSYEQYF
TGCAGTGCTAGAGGTGCTAGCGGGAGCTACGAGCAGTACTTC
>TRBJ2-3|TRBD2|TRBV6-1|many
CASSPAEREAADTQYF
TGTGCCAGCAGCCCGGCGGAACGGGAGGCCGCAGATACGCAGTATTTT
>TRBJ2-1|.|TRBV6-1|.
CASSKDGISYNEQFF
TGTGCCAGCAGTAAAGACGGAATCTCCTACAATGAGCAGTTCTTC
>TRBJ2-1|TRBD2|TRBV7-9|many
CASSLVWFQGLNNEQFF
TGTGCCAGCAGCTTAGTTTGGTTCCAGGGACTAAACAATGAGCAGTTCTTC
>TRBJ1-2|.|TRBV6-2/TRBV6-3|many
CASSYLGGYGYTF
TGTGCCAGCAGTTACTTAGGGGGCTATGGCTACACCTTC
>TRBJ1-2|.|TRBV9|.
CASSAKWGDNYGYTF
TGTGCCAGCAGCGCCAAATGGGGGGATAACTATGGCTACACCTTC
>TRBJ2-1|.|TRBV3-1|.
CASSQDFPLRGNHEQSF
TGTGCCAGCAGCCAAGATTTCCCGCTCCGCGGGAATCATGAGCAGTCCTTC